These 2 T cell receptor beta chains share one sample of origin, sequenced in a study of cytomegalovirus exposure and HLA in healthy donors (dated by TCRdb to about 2017). Library method: the immunoSEQ multiplex PCR assay. The multiplex PCR relied on a mix of 60 forward primers for TCR Vbeta segments and 13 reverse primers for TCR Jbeta segments. Held by TCRdb, this immuneACCESS table contains in-frame sequences only and omits some clones. Under half of the omission traces to an unresolved V gene where checked; the cause of the rest is unknown. This sample comprises under 150,000 clones, 80% to 90% of them detected only once. Approximately 4.2% of the sample is in the top ten clones. Material for sequencing was PBMCs. Receptor source: a middle-aged woman in good health and CMV-seropositive.

This clone occurred once. This chain connects TRBV5-1 to TRBJ2-5, with TRBD1 as a possible D gene (5 bases). The V end was cut by 2 bases, the J end by 9 bases, with 23 bases between. Germline V lookup: CDR1 SGHRS, CDR2 YFSETQ. The CDR3 consists of 16 residues. In nucleotides, the CDR3 is TGCGCCAGCAGCTTAGTCGGACAAGGCCTGACCGAGGCCCAGTACTTC. This encodes CASSLVGQGLTEAQYF.

This sequence joins TRBV10-3 and TRBJ1-2; 7 bases are shared with TRBD1. After removal of 2 bases from V and 6 bases from J, the junction contained 9 bases not matched to a gene. Germline loops: CDR1 ENHRY, CDR2 SYGVKD. This CDR3 is built from 15 residues. The CDR3 sequence is CAISEPTGKLNGYTF. In nucleotides, the CDR3 is TGTGCCATCAGTGAGCCGACAGGGAAGTTGAATGGCTACACCTTC.